This TCR beta chain came from a study of early T cells in non-severe SARS-CoV-2 infection. Study as a whole: The authors sequenced bulk RNA from unsorted whole blood, leaving chains unpaired.

Germline lookup yields CDR1 KGHSH and CDR2 LQKENI. Trimming cost V 6 bases and J 0 bases, with 17 bases left between them. CDR3 size: 17 residues. This clonotype was seen ten or more times. Unique molecular identifiers were attached to individual cDNA molecules. From the 5' RACE reads, TCRdb called clonotypes with MiXCR, one entry per CDR3 protein. This sample yields 55,000 to 75,000 distinct CDR3 sequences, of which 12% are seen a single time; around 3.8% belongs to the top ten. Sequenced sample: whole blood. The origin of this receptor is an adult who was a healthcare worker with PCR-confirmed SARS-CoV-2 infection or an uninfected control (not recorded which). The chain joins TRBV18 to TRBJ1-4, with TRBD1 as a possible D gene (6 bases). CDR3: CASSPRSGTPTNEKLFF. CDR3 in DNA: TGTGCCAGCTCTCCCCGTTCCGGGACACCAACTAATGAAAAACTGTTTTTT.